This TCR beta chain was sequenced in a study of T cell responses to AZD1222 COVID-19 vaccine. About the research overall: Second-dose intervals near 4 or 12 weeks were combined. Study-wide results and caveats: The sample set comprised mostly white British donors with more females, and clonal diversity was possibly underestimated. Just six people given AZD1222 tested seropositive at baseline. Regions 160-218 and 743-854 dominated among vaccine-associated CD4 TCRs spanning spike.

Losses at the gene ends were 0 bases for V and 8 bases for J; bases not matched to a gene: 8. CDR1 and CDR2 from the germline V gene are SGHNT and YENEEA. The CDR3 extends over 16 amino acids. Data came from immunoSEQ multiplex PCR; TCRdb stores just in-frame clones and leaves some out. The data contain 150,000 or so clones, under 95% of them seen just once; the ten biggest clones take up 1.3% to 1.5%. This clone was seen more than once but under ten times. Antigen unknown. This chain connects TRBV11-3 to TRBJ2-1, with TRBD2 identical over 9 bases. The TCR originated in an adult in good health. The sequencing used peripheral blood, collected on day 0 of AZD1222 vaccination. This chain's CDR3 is CASSLDGREGRDEQFF. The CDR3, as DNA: TGTGCCAGCAGCTTAGATGGGCGGGAGGGCCGAGATGAGCAGTTCTTC.